A selection of T cell receptor beta chains follows, all from one sample in a study of T cell responses to AZD1222 COVID-19 vaccine. Method: immunoSEQ multiplex PCR; TCRdb's copy keeps in-frame clones and lacks some. This table has about 140,000 clones, about 90% appearing once. Specimen: peripheral blood, collected on day 0 of AZD1222 vaccination. All receptors come from an adult in good health. Both conserved end residues are trimmed from each CDR3.

J: TRBJ1-5
V: TRBV19
CDR3: ASRGQGNQPQH

J: TRBJ2-1
V: TRBV5-1
CDR3: ASSSRDLYNEQF

J: TRBJ2-7
V: TRBV6-5
CDR3: ASRTPGTGSSEQY

J: TRBJ2-1
V: TRBV9
CDR3: ASSVGRGAASEQF

J: TRBJ1-5
V: TRBV7-9
CDR3: ASSPAGGQNQPQH

J: TRBJ1-4
V: TRBV7-2
CDR3: ASSLPEAQGAGEKLF

J: TRBJ1-2
V: TRBV6-5
CDR3: ASSPDLTGGYGYT

J: TRBJ2-7
V: TRBV5-5
CDR3: ASTMEWDRPYEQY

J: TRBJ2-6
V: TRBV6-2/TRBV6-3
CDR3: ASSYTGTGANVLT

J: TRBJ2-7
V: TRBV29-1
CDR3: SVEGLAGTYEQY

J: TRBJ1-1
V: TRBV6-5
CDR3: ASSWGARRTEAF

J: TRBJ1-1
V: TRBV6-2/TRBV6-3
CDR3: ASSYSGLTEAF

J: TRBJ1-1
V: TRBV19
CDR3: ASSITGATEAF

J: TRBJ1-4
V: TRBV21-1
CDR3: ASSIGTATNEKLF

J: TRBJ2-7
V: TRBV27
CDR3: ASSPTGTLANEQY

J: TRBJ2-7
V: TRBV7-7
CDR3: ASSLALGAGSEQY

J: TRBJ2-7
V: TRBV6-5
CDR3: ASSYLRGRHEQY

J: TRBJ2-1
V: TRBV12-3/TRBV12-4
CDR3: ASSPRNEQF

J: TRBJ2-7
V: TRBV9
CDR3: ASSRGGEQY

J: TRBJ2-2
V: TRBV10-2
CDR3: ASSTSGGAYGDTGELF

J: TRBJ1-3
V: TRBV6-1
CDR3: ASSEGFRISGNTIY

J: TRBJ1-1
V: TRBV9
CDR3: ASSPSGGSDTEAF

J: TRBJ1-6
V: TRBV7-2
CDR3: ASSLGSQIGPLH

J: TRBJ2-2
V: TRBV7-3
CDR3: ASSLTRGGAGELF

J: TRBJ1-4
V: TRBV30
CDR3: AWSVFIGGSEKLF

J: TRBJ1-6
V: TRBV5-5
CDR3: ASTPTGPNSPLH

J: TRBJ2-7
V: TRBV9
CDR3: ASSVAPSGTRYEQY

J: TRBJ1-2
V: TRBV29-1
CDR3: SVGFTDREIHGYT

J: TRBJ2-2
V: TRBV7-2
CDR3: ASSLGEGQYANTGELF

J: TRBJ2-5
V: TRBV6-4
CDR3: AFGRGSLMGLQETQY

J: TRBJ1-1
V: TRBV5-6
CDR3: ASSRRQGGTEAF

J: TRBJ2-5
V: TRBV6-2/TRBV6-3
CDR3: ASSYSTDTTQETQY

J: TRBJ2-1
V: TRBV18
CDR3: ASSKIDDEQF

J: TRBJ1-2
V: TRBV6-5
CDR3: ASRRNKGYGYT

J: TRBJ1-3
V: TRBV19
CDR3: ASSILDWSSGNTIY

J: TRBJ1-3
V: TRBV29-1
CDR3: SVEDASGNTIY

J: TRBJ2-1
V: TRBV2
CDR3: ASRDYGLAGAPNNEQF

J: TRBJ2-5
V: TRBV7-2
CDR3: ASSLELAGGTQY

J: TRBJ2-1
V: TRBV5-4
CDR3: ASSFTGEGEQF

J: TRBJ2-1
V: TRBV3-1/TRBV3-2
CDR3: ASSHYSLNNEQF

J: TRBJ2-7
V: TRBV15
CDR3: ATSRDWRPQTSYEQY

J: TRBJ2-3
V: TRBV11-2
CDR3: ASSYGQGITDTQY

J: TRBJ2-3
V: TRBV25-1
CDR3: ASSGYFYTQY

J: TRBJ1-3
V: TRBV2
CDR3: ASSEGGSGNTIY

J: TRBJ1-1
V: TRBV5-6
CDR3: ASSLGDTEAF